This T cell receptor beta chain appears in the sequencing data of a study of identical twins. TCRdb re-called the 5' RACE reads with MiXCR, one entry per CDR3 protein. Here the sample spans over 600,000 distinct CDR3 sequences, 20% to 25% being singletons. This clonotype was counted between two and nine times. This same sample was also part of a study on T cells expressing NK-cell markers. That report notes: There were seven HCMV-seropositive donors and one seronegative donor among the eight sequenced.

The source is a woman aged 18-30 years in good health. Material: PBMCs.

In DNA, the CDR3 is TGTGCCAGCTCACCGGACAGATTGAACACTGAAGCTTTCTTT. Translation gives CASSPDRLNTEAFF. The J gene is TRBJ1-1, the V gene TRBV18; tentatively, D is TRBD1 (6 bases). This CDR3 contains 14 residues. Trimming stripped 3 bases from V and 0 bases from J, with 8 bases between. Germline lookup yields CDR1 KGHSH and CDR2 LQKENI.